Below, 30 T cell receptor beta chains from the same sample are listed, as sequenced in a study of tumor and adjacent non-tumor tissue in lung cancer. No cell sorting was done before RNA was extracted from the tissue. A modified ARM-PCR protocol with three rounds of nested PCR amplified TCRbeta. TCRdb processed the multiplex PCR reads anew with MiXCR; each CDR3 protein has one entry. The sample includes tens of thousands of distinct CDR3 sequences, around 60% of them seen just once. Sequenced sample: lung tumor tissue. All receptors come from a man between 45 and 60 years old with non-small cell lung cancer.

This clonotype has at least ten counts. The chain has TRBV4-2 and TRBJ2-3, with TRBD2 matching 11 bases. Germline trimming cut 5 bases from V and 6 bases from J; bases unmatched to any gene: 7. The CDR3 contains 15 residues. Germline V gives CDR1 LGHNA, CDR2 YNFKEQ. CDR3 sequence: CASSALAGELDTQYF. Written as DNA, the CDR3 is TGTGCCAGCAGCGCACTAGCGGGAGAGTTGGATACGCAGTATTTT.

Of note for this clonotype: An end of the junction does not agree with germline; a read error may underlie this. The chain links TRBV11-2 to TRBJ1-5; no clear D. The V gene's germline CDR1 is SGHAT and CDR2 FQNNGV. CDR3 length: 13 amino acids. The DNA for the CDR3 is TGTGGCAGCAGCTTAGTCCCAGATCAACCCCAGCATTTT. This gives the protein CGSSLVPDQPQHF.

Worth noting for this clonotype: At one end, the junction sequence differs from germline, possibly due to a read error. The rearrangement uses TRBV7-2 and TRBJ2-1; 11 nucleotides line up with TRBD2. The germline V gene encodes CDR1 SGHTA and CDR2 FQGNSA. CDR3 size: 16 residues. CDR3 coding DNA: TGTGCCAGCAACTTAGTATCTAGCGGGAGGACTAATGAGCTGTTCTTC. Translating gives CASNLVSSGRTNELFF.

V usage is TRBV11-3 and J usage is TRBJ2-1, with 14 bases matching TRBD2. The DNA end is a closer match to TRBJ2-7, so the J assignment may be wrong. The CDR3 is 16 residues long. Germline CDR1 reads SGHNT; CDR2 reads YENEEA. Here the CDR3 reads CASSAHGTSGRDEQYF. The DNA of the CDR3 is TGTGCCAGCAGCGCCCACGGGACTAGCGGGAGAGATGAGCAGTACTTC.

About this clonotype itself: The CDR3 end shows no conserved phenylalanine or tryptophan, and so a read error is likely. J is TRBJ2-2 and V is TRBV30; tentative D call: TRBD1 (5 bases). The V gene lost 4 bases and the J gene lost 8 bases, with 17 bases spanning the gap. Germline-derived CDR1 and CDR2 are GTSNPN and SVGIG (reference sequence). CDR3 length: 14 amino acids. CDR3 sequence: CAWTGKTRDGELFL. CDR3 in DNA: TGTGCCTGGACAGGGAAGACCCGCGATGGGGAGCTGTTTCTT.

This clonotype was recorded at least ten times. The rearrangement uses TRBV10-3 and TRBJ2-3; D is ambiguous. V lost 2 bases and J lost 2, with 11 bases in between. Germline lookup yields CDR1 ENHRY and CDR2 SYGVKD. The CDR3 has 15 residues. The DNA of the CDR3 is TGTGCCATCAGTGAGCTACTTATTTACACAGATACGCAGTATTTT. Translation: CAISELLIYTDTQYF.

CDR3: CAISDRASGELFF. CDR3 DNA sequence: TGTGCCATCAGCGATAGGGCGTCCGGGGAGCTGTTTTTT. The chain is built from TRBV10-3 and TRBJ2-2; no firm D call. The CDR3 is made up of 13 amino acids. The V gene's germline CDR1 is ENHRY and CDR2 SYGVKD. With 6 bases removed from V and 6 bases from J, the gap between germline ends came to 11 bases.

About this clonotype itself: The conserved closing phenylalanine or tryptophan is absent in this CDR3, likely reflecting a read error. It is unclear where the CDR3 begins or ends on the DNA, so no DNA is shown, and the CDR3 is as TCRdb lists it. The J gene is TRBJ2-3, the V gene TRBV12-1; TRBD2, the D gene given by the table, was not confirmed from the DNA. TRBV12-1 corresponds to a pseudogene. The CDR3 contains 17 residues when both ends are counted. The CDR3 region is CASSACSGTAGSDTQYL.

This clonotype was counted a few times. The chain employs TRBV28 and TRBJ2-6; 7 nucleotides align to TRBD1. J gave up 2 bases and V 4 bases, and 2 bases lay outside the gene matches. CDR1 is MDHEN and CDR2 is SYDVKM in the germline V gene. The CDR3 totals 15 residues. CDR3 DNA sequence: TGTGCCAGCAGTTCTAGGGGGCCTGGGGCCAACGTCCTGACTTTC. Protein: CASSSRGPGANVLTF.

This clonotype has ten or more counts. This chain joins TRBV7-8 and TRBJ2-7; the match to TRBD1 covers 10 bases. Losses at the gene ends were 5 bases for V and 5 bases for J; bases not matched to a gene: 3. The CDR3 covers 13 residues. Germline V gene data show CDR1 as SGHVS and CDR2 as FQNEAQ. The CDR3 spells CASSVGTGDEQYF. CDR3 bases: TGTGCCAGCAGCGTCGGGACAGGGGACGAGCAGTACTTC. Supplemented by reference TRBV7-8 and TRBJ2-7, the full variable domain reads GAGVSQSPRYKVAKRGQDVALRCDPISGHVSLFWYQQALGQGPEFLTYFQNEAQLDKSGLPSDRFFAERPEGSVSTLKIQRTQQEDSAVYLCASSVGTGDEQYFGPGTRLTVT.

Points on this clonotype: This may come from a read error, since a much larger clone is one base off. This chain joins TRBV12-3 or TRBV12-4 and TRBJ1-1; 7 positions match TRBD1. V gave up 7 bases and J gave up 0 bases; unmatched junction bases: 8. This CDR3 is 15 amino acids long. For the CDR3, the DNA is TGTGCCAGCAATTCACCGGGACAGATGAACACTGAAGCTTTCTTT. Translated: CASNSPGQMNTEAFF.

The chain is built from TRBV28 and TRBJ2-3; the match to TRBD1 covers 10 bases. CDR1 and CDR2 from the germline V gene are MDHEN and SYDVKM. This CDR3 has 14 residues. Losses at the gene ends were 3 bases for V and 8 bases for J; bases not matched to a gene: 5. The CDR3 reads CASSLGQGTGTQYF. CDR3 sequence (DNA): TGTGCCAGCAGTTTGGGACAGGGGACGGGTACGCAGTATTTT.

This clonotype has only a few counts. One base away lies a much larger clone, so this may be a sequencing read error. This chain uses TRBV4-2 with TRBJ2-7; D is uncertain. Trimming took 1 base from V and 7 from J, leaving 17 bases between them. The CDR3 consists of 15 residues. Germline assignment: CDR1 LGHNA and CDR2 YNFKEQ. The CDR3 DNA sequence: TGTGCCAGCAGCCAAGTGGGGTCATGGCCAGAAGAGCAGTACTTC. Protein product: CASSQVGSWPEEQYF.

This clonotype is medium-sized in the sample. The rearrangement uses TRBV11-2 and TRBJ1-1; 7 nucleotides match TRBD1. The CDR3 is made up of 12 amino acids. CDR1 and CDR2 (germline): SGHAT, FQNNGV. Trimming at V came to 5 bases and at J to 4 bases, leaving 1 base not matched to a gene. The DNA for the CDR3 is TGTGCCAGCAGCCCAGGGGGCACTGAAGCTTTCTTT. It yields the protein CASSPGGTEAFF.

For this clonotype: Mismatch with germline at one junction end may stem from a read error. The gene calls are TRBV5-1 and TRBJ2-1; TRBD2 matches at 13 bases. Germline assignment: CDR1 SGHRS and CDR2 YFSETQ. The CDR3 has 16 residues. CDR3 in DNA: TGCGCCAGCAGCACGGGACTAGCGGGATCCTACAGTGAGCAGTTCTTC. It codes for CASSTGLAGSYSEQFF.

As regards this clonotype: The conserved phenylalanine or tryptophan is not found at the CDR3 terminus, so this likely reflects a read error. This chain uses TRBV7-9 with TRBJ2-5, with D possibly matching TRBD1 (6 bases). This CDR3 contains 14 residues. In germline, CDR1 is SEHNR, CDR2 FQNEAQ (reference sequence). V lost 4 bases, J lost 2 bases, and 11 bases lay in between. The CDR3 bases are TGTGCCAGCAGCTATTACGGACAGCAAGAGACCCAGTACTCC. Translated, it gives CASSYYGQQETQYS.

In this sample, this clonotype turned up once. This chain connects TRBV11-1 to TRBJ2-5; maybe TRBD1 (6 bases). The CDR3 loop spans 15 amino acids. Germline lookup yields CDR1 SGHAT and CDR2 FQDESV (reference sequence). V was clipped by 1 base and J by 6 bases, with 15 bases between them. In nucleotides, the CDR3 is TGTGCCAGCAGCTTAGGGGCAGGGGACACGAAGACCCAGTACTTC. It yields the protein CASSLGAGDTKTQYF.

Comment on this clonotype: The junction differs from germline at one of its ends, possibly a read error. The rearrangement joins TRBV10-3 to TRBJ2-3; D perhaps matches TRBD2 (6 bases). Germline V gene data show CDR1 as ENHRY and CDR2 as SYGVKD. The CDR3 covers 12 residues. CDR3 sequence reads: CTTGVSGDTQYF. In DNA form, the CDR3 reads TGTACCACGGGGGTTTCAGGAGATACGCAATATTTT.

Turning to this clonotype: Just one base apart from a much larger clone, this may be a read error. V is TRBV6-2 or TRBV6-3 and J is TRBJ1-1; 7 bases map to TRBD1. Germline V CDR1 and CDR2: MNHEY, SVGEGT. This CDR3 contains 18 residues. The CDR3 DNA reads as TGTGCCAGCAGCCCAGGCAACCTACTGGGACAGAAAAACAGTGAAGCTTTCTTT. It is translated as CASSPGNLLGQKNSEAFF.

Regarding this clonotype: A read error may account for a junction end that differs from germline. This rearrangement joins TRBV11-2 to TRBJ2-7; a possible D gene is TRBD2 (7 bases). Germline CDR1 is SGHAT and CDR2 is FQNNGV. This CDR3 has 14 amino acids. The CDR3 DNA reads TGTGCCAGTAGCTTAGACAGGCGGGGGTACGAGCAGTACTTC. Its translation is CASSLDRRGYEQYF.

Concerning this clonotype: This may be a read error: a much more frequent sequence differs by one nucleotide. V and J are TRBV28 and TRBJ2-7; perhaps D is TRBD1 or TRBD2 (5 bases each). Germline loops: CDR1 MDHEN, CDR2 SYDVKM. The CDR3 length is 15 residues. CDR3 region: CASSPLGTDSYELYF. Written as DNA, the CDR3 is TGTGCCAGCAGTCCCCTCGGGACGGACTCCTACGAGCTGTACTTC.

With respect to this clonotype: It may be a read error: a sequence one base away is much more abundant. CDR3 in DNA: TGCGCCAGCAACCAAGGACCTACCGGCACAGATACGCAGTATTTT. Translation: CASNQGPTGTDTQYF. The V call is TRBV4-1, the J call TRBJ2-3; no clear D gene. The CDR3 extends over 15 amino acids. Germline loops: CDR1 MGHRA, CDR2 YSYEKL.

This clonotype has only a few counts. A much larger clone is a single base away; this may be a read error. The chain joins TRBV29-1 to TRBJ2-7, with D possibly TRBD1 on 6 matching bases. Germline V gives CDR1 SQVTM, CDR2 ANQGSEA. Trimming pared 8 bases from V and 0 bases from J, leaving 14 bases between. The CDR3 has 13 residues. CDR3 sequence: CSLYRDNSYEQYF. CDR3 nucleotide sequence: TGCAGCCTGTATCGGGACAACTCCTACGAGCAGTACTTC.

This clonotype showed up many times. The chain carries TRBV6-5 and TRBJ2-2, with D uncertain. CDR1 is MNHEY, CDR2 SVGAGI, per germline. The V gene lost 9 bases and the J gene lost 5 bases, with 7 bases spanning the gap. The CDR3 is made up of 11 amino acids. CDR3 amino acids: CASIKTGELFF. In nucleotides, the CDR3 is TGTGCCAGTATCAAGACCGGGGAGCTGTTTTTT.

With respect to this clonotype: The CDR3 ends on some other residue instead of the conserved phenylalanine or tryptophan, so this is likely a read error. The gene calls are TRBV6-1 and TRBJ2-3; either TRBD1 or TRBD2 may supply D (5 bases each). This CDR3 is 15 amino acids long. Germline V gene lookup returns CDR1 MNHNS and CDR2 SASEGT. Trimming removed 10 bases from V and 4 bases from J, with 21 bases in between. The DNA for the CDR3 is TGTGCCAACACCCGGGACCAGGGCATCGCAGATACGCAGTATTCT. Amino acid sequence: CANTRDQGIADTQYS.

The genes are TRBV11-2 and TRBJ2-1; a weak D match, TRBD2 (7 bases). The ends were cut back, 5 bases at V and 10 bases at J, with 21 bases in the middle. Per germline, CDR1 SGHAT and CDR2 FQNNGV. The CDR3 has 15 residues. DNA of the CDR3: TGTGCCAGCAGCCCCTATGGCGGGGGCGGTTACGAGCAGTTCTTC. The encoded protein is CASSPYGGGGYEQFF. The variable domain in full, with the rest retrieved from reference TRBV11-2 and TRBJ2-1, is EAGVAQSPRYKIIEKRQSVAFWCNPISGHATLYWYQQILGQGPKLLIQFQNNGVVDDSQLPKDRFSAERLKGVDSTLKIQPAKLEDSAVYLCASSPYGGGGYEQFFGPGTRLTVL.

This clonotype came up a few times. CDR3 nucleotide sequence: TGTGCCAGCAGTTTGCCACAGTTCTCTGAAGCTTTCTTT. Its protein product is CASSLPQFSEAFF. The V and J genes are TRBV28 and TRBJ1-1; no reliable D call. Germline V gene lookup returns CDR1 MDHEN and CDR2 SYDVKM. The CDR3 is 13 amino acids. Trimming took 3 bases from V and 6 from J, leaving 11 bases between them.

The rearrangement links TRBV24-1 to TRBJ2-1, with 9 bases that match TRBD1. Looked up from germline, CDR1 is KGHDR and CDR2 is SFDVKD. The V gene end was trimmed by 9 bases and the J gene end by 8 bases; junction bases not matched to a gene: 13. The CDR3 loop spans 15 amino acids. The CDR3 DNA reads as TGTGCCACCCGGACTGCCCGGGACAGGGACGATGAGCAGTTCTTC. The encoded protein is CATRTARDRDDEQFF.

As regards this clonotype: The conserved final phenylalanine or tryptophan is absent from the CDR3, which likely points to a read error. The chain carries TRBV5-1 and TRBJ1-6; TRBD1 matches 7 bases. Germline lookup yields CDR1 SGHRS and CDR2 YFSETQ. The junction had 11 bases not matched to a gene; V was cut back by 4 bases and J by 10 bases. The CDR3 sequence is 15 residues long. CDR3 region: CASSLRQGVDSPLHS. The CDR3 DNA reads TGCGCCAGCAGCCTACGACAGGGAGTAGACTCACCCCTCCACTCT.

This chain links TRBV11-2 with TRBJ2-1; D may be TRBD2 (6 bases). Per the germline V gene, CDR1 is SGHAT and CDR2 is FQNNGV. The CDR3 contains 16 residues. The V and J ends lost 5 bases and 8 bases respectively, with 22 bases between them. The CDR3 region is CASSTQLLATPYEQFF. The DNA of the CDR3 is TGTGCCAGCAGCACCCAATTACTAGCTACCCCATATGAGCAGTTCTTC.